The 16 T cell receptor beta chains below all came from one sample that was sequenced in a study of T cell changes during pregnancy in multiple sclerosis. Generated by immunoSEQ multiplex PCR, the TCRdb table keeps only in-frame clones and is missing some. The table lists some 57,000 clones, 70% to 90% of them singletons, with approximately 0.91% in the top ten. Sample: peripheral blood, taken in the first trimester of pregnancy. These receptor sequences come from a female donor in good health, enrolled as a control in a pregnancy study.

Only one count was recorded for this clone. CDR3 sequence: CASSSTGGGGNTIYF. The CDR3 region has the DNA TGTGCCAGCAGCTCTACAGGGGGCGGTGGAAACACCATATATTTT. The V call is TRBV7-3, the J call TRBJ1-3, with TRBD1 matching over 9 bases. V lost 4 bases and J lost 3; bases outside the gene matches: 4. This CDR3 is built from 15 residues. CDR1 is SGHTA, CDR2 FQGTGA, per germline.

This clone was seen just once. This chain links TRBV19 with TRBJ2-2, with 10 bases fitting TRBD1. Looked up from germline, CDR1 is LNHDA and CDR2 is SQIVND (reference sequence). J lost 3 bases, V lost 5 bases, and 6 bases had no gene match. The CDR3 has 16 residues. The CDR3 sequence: CASSPRDRGYTGELFF. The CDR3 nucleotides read TGTGCCAGTAGTCCTAGGGACAGGGGATACACCGGGGAGCTGTTTTTT.

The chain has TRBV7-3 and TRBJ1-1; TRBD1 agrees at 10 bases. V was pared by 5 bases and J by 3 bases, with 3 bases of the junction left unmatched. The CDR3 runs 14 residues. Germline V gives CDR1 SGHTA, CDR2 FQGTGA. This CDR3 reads CASSRTGGHTEAFF. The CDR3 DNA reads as TGTGCCAGCAGCCGGACAGGGGGGCACACTGAAGCTTTCTTT.

The CDR3 loop reads CASSPLQATNEKLFF. The CDR3 region has the DNA TGTGCCAGCAGCCCCCTACAGGCAACTAATGAAAAACTGTTTTTT. The chain is built from TRBV2 and TRBJ1-4; D might be TRBD1 (5 bases). Germline V lookup: CDR1 SNHLY, CDR2 FYNNEI. The CDR3 extends over 15 amino acids. V lost 6 bases, J lost 0 bases, and 11 bases lay in between.

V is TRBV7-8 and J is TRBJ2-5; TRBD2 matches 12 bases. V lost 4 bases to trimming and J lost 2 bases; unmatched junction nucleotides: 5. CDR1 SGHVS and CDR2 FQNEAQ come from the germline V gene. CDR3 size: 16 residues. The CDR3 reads CASSWTSGVDQETQYF. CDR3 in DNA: TGTGCCAGCAGCTGGACTAGCGGGGTTGATCAAGAGACCCAGTACTTC.

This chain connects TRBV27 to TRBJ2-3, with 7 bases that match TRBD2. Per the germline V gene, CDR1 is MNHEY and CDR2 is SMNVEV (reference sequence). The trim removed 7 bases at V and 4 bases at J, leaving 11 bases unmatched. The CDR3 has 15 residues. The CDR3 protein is CASNLVGGGPDTQYF. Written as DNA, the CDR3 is TGTGCCAGCAATCTAGTGGGGGGGGGTCCAGATACGCAGTATTTT.

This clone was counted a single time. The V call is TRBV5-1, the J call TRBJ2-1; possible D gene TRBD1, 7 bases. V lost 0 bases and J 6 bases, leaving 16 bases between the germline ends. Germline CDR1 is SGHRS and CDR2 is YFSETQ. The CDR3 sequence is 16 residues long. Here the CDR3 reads CASSLALQGGTNEQFF. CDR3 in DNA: TGCGCCAGCAGCTTGGCCCTCCAGGGGGGTACCAATGAGCAGTTCTTC.

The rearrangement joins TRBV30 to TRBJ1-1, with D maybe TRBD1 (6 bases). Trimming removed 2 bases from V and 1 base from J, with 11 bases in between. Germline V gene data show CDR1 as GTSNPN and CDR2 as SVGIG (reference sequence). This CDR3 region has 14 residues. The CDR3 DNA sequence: TGTGCCTGGAGTCCAGGGGTGGGGAACACTGAAGCTTTCTTT. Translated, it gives CAWSPGVGNTEAFF. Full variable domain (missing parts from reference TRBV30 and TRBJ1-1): SQTIHQWPATLVQPVGSPLSLECTVEGTSNPNLYWYRQAAGRGLQLLFYSVGIGQISSEVPQNLSASRPQDRQFILSSKKLLLSDSGFYLCAWSPGVGNTEAFFGQGTRLTVV.

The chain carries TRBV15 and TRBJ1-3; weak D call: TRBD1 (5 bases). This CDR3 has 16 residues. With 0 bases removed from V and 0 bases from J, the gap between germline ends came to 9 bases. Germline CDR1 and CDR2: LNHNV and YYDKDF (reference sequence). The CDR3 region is CATSRDRALSGNTIYF. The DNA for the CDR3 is TGTGCCACCAGCAGAGACAGGGCCCTCTCTGGAAACACCATATATTTT.

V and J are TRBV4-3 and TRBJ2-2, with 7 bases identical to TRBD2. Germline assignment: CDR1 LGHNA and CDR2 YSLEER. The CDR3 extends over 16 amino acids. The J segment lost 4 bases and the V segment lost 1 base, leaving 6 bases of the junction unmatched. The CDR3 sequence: CASSQAAGRTTGELFF. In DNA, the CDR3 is TGCGCCAGCAGCCAAGCAGCGGGGAGAACCACCGGGGAGCTGTTTTTT.

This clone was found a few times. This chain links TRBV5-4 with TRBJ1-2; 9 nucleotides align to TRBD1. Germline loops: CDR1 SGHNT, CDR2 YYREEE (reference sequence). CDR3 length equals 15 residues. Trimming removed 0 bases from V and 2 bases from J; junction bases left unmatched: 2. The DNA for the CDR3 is TGTGCCAGCAGCTTGGGACAGGGGGGGAACTATGGCTACACCTTC. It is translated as CASSLGQGGNYGYTF.

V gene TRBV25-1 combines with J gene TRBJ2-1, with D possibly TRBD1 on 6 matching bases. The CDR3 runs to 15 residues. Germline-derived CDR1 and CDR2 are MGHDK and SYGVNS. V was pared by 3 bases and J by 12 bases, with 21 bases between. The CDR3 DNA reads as TGTGCCAGCAGTGATGCCGGGACACTCCAGGGTAGGCAGTTCTTC. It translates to CASSDAGTLQGRQFF.

CDR3 amino acids: CASSLTGGRDTQYF. CDR3 coding DNA: TGTGCCAGCAGCTTAACCGGTGGCAGGGATACGCAGTATTTT. The chain recombines TRBV11-2 with TRBJ2-3; D is ambiguous. The V end was cut by 2 bases, the J end by 6 bases, with 12 bases between. Germline V gene lookup returns CDR1 SGHAT and CDR2 FQNNGV. The CDR3 is made up of 14 amino acids.

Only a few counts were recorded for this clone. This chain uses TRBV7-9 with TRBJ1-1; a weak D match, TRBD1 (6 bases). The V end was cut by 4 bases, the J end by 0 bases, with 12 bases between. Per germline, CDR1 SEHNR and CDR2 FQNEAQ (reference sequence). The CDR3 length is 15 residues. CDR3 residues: CASSWTVTMNTEAFF. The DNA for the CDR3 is TGTGCCAGCAGCTGGACAGTCACCATGAACACTGAAGCTTTCTTT.

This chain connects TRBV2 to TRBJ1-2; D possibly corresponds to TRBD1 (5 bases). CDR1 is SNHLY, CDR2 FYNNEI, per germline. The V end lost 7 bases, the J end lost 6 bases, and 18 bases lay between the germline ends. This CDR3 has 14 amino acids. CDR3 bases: TGTGCCAGCACTCATCGGCACAGGAAGAATGGCTACACCTTC. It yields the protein CASTHRHRKNGYTF.

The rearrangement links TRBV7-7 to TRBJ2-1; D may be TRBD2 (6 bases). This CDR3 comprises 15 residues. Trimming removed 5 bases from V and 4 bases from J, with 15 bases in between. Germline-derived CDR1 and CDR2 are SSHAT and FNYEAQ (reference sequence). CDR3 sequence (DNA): TGTGCCAGCAGCCACGGGACTTCCTCTTACAATGAGCAGTTCTTC. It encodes CASSHGTSSYNEQFF.